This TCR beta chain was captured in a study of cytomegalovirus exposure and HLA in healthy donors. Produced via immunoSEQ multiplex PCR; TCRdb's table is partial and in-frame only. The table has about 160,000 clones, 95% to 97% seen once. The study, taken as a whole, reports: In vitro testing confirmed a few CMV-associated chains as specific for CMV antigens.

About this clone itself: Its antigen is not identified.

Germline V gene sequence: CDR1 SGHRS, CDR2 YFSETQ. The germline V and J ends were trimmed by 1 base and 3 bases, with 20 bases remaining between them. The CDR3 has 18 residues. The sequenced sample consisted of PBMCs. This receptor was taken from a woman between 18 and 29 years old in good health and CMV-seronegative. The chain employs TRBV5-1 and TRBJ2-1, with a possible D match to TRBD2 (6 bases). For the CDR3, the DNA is TGCGCCAGCAGCTTGCCGGACTCCGACGGGGGTTACTACAATGAGCAGTTCTTC. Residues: CASSLPDSDGGYYNEQFF.